This TCR beta chain was sequenced in a study of shared clonotypes between healthy human individuals. Study-wide context: Per donor, three plates held CD4 naive cells, three held CD4 memory, two held CD8 naive and one held CD8 memory. Findings and caveats of the study: Among the subsets, naive ones generally showed larger estimated richness than memory ones. Among non-shared clonotypes, generation probabilities were lower than among those shared by all four donors.

Generated by immunoSEQ multiplex PCR, the TCRdb table keeps only in-frame clones and is missing some. Of 600,000 to 750,000 clones listed, approximately 77% are singletons. A word on this clone: What it binds is not known.

The split of CD4+ cells yielded CD45RA+ naive and CD45RA-negative memory subsets. The clonotype was recovered from a woman between 25 and 40 years old in good health. Sequenced sample: memory CD4+ T cells sorted from blood. Subset here: CD45RA-negative fraction.

CDR3 residues: CASSFKGEETQYF. In DNA form, the CDR3 reads TGCGCCAGCAGCTTCAAGGGGGAAGAGACCCAGTACTTC. The chain carries TRBV5-1 and TRBJ2-5; perhaps TRBD1 as D (6 bases). The CDR3 spans 13 residues. CDR1 and CDR2 (germline): SGHRS, YFSETQ. V lost 2 bases and J 3 bases, leaving 8 bases between the germline ends.